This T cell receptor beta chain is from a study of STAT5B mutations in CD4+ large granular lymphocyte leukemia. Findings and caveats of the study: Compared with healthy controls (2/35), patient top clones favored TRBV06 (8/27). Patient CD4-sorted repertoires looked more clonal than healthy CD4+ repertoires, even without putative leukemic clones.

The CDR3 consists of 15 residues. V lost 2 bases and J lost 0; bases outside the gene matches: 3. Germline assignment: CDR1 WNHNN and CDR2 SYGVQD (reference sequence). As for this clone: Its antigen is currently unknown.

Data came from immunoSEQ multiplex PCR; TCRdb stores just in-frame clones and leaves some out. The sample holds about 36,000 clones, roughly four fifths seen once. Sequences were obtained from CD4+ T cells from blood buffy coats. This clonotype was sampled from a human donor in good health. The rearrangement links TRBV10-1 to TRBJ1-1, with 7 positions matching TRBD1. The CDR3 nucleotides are TGCGCCAGCAGTGAGACAGGGGTCCTGAACACTGAAGCTTTCTTT. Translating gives CASSETGVLNTEAFF.